A single sample gave rise to the 17 T cell receptor beta chains below, sequenced in a study of OX40 agonist ivuxolimab in advanced cancers. Produced via immunoSEQ multiplex PCR; TCRdb's table is partial and in-frame only. The sample carries some 69,000 clones, about three quarters recorded once. Sequenced here: CD4+ or CD8+ T cells sorted from blood, sampled in a trial of the OX40 agonist ivuxolimab. These receptors were collected from an adult with an advanced solid tumor such as melanoma, head and neck, liver or kidney cancer.

The rearrangement uses TRBV19 and TRBJ1-4; possibly TRBD1 for D (5 bases). Germline CDR1 reads LNHDA; CDR2 reads SQIVND (reference sequence). V was trimmed by 7 bases and J by 7 bases, leaving 16 bases between them. This CDR3 contains 14 residues. The CDR3 nucleotides read TGTGCCAGTACCGCACCAGGGTTAGTTGAAAAACTGTTTTTT. This translates into CASTAPGLVEKLFF.

The J gene is TRBJ2-7, the V gene TRBV6-1, with D maybe TRBD1 (6 bases). Per germline, CDR1 MNHNS and CDR2 SASEGT. V lost 8 bases, J lost 0 bases, and 14 bases lay in between. CDR3 length: 14 residues. The CDR3 DNA reads as TGTGCCAGCTGCAACAGGGCCCTCTCCTACGAGCAGTACTTC. Translating gives CASCNRALSYEQYF.

This CDR3 reads CASSLGTNTEAFF. In DNA form, the CDR3 reads TGTGCCAGCAGCTTAGGGACGAACACTGAAGCTTTCTTT. This chain links TRBV7-9 with TRBJ1-1; D unclear. CDR1 and CDR2 (germline): SEHNR, FQNEAQ (reference sequence). CDR3 length: 13 amino acids. Trimming cost V 1 base and J 1 base, with 4 bases left between them.

This rearrangement joins TRBV5-1 to TRBJ2-1; 9 nucleotides match TRBD1. CDR3 length: 14 amino acids. With V trimmed by 4 bases and J by 6 bases, 5 bases remained unmatched. Per germline, CDR1 SGHRS and CDR2 YFSETQ. CDR3 region: CASSLTGGSNEQFF. The CDR3 DNA is TGCGCCAGCAGCCTGACAGGGGGAAGCAATGAGCAGTTCTTC.

The V call is TRBV5-4, the J call TRBJ2-5, with TRBD2 matching over 8 bases. From germline, CDR1 is SGHNT and CDR2 YYREEE (reference sequence). CDR3 size: 17 residues. The V segment lost 3 bases and the J segment 2 bases; nucleotides outside the gene matches: 12. In DNA, the CDR3 is TGTGCCAGCAGCTCGGGGGGGTCGGCAGCCAAACAAGAGACCCAGTACTTC. Amino acids: CASSSGGSAAKQETQYF.

This sequence joins TRBV27 and TRBJ2-7; TRBD2 aligns across 8 bases. Germline V CDR1 and CDR2: MNHEY, SMNVEV (reference sequence). J was trimmed by 3 bases and V by 6 bases; bases with no gene match: 4. This CDR3 contains 13 residues. CDR3 amino acids: CASRTGRDYEQYF. The CDR3 DNA reads TGTGCCAGCAGGACCGGGAGGGACTACGAGCAGTACTTC.

This chain links TRBV19 with TRBJ2-1; D is uncertain. Trimming shortened V by 3 bases and J by 2 bases, and 8 bases separated the two germline ends. CDR1 is LNHDA and CDR2 is SQIVND in the germline V gene (reference sequence). The CDR3 covers 14 residues. CDR3 in DNA: TGTGCCAGTAGTATCCTCGTTCCCTACAATGAGCAGTTCTTC. Residues: CASSILVPYNEQFF.

The chain joins TRBV5-4 to TRBJ1-3; 7 bases are a match to TRBD1. The CDR3 spans 15 residues. V shed 4 bases, J shed 1 base, and the junction held 5 bases outside the gene matches. The germline V gene has CDR1 SGHNT and CDR2 YYREEE (reference sequence). Written as DNA, the CDR3 is TGTGCCAGCAGCCTTAAACAGGGGTCTGGAAACACCATATATTTT. This encodes CASSLKQGSGNTIYF.

The chain carries TRBV5-6 and TRBJ1-4; the D is unclear. With 2 bases removed from V and 12 bases from J, the gap between germline ends came to 14 bases. The CDR3 is 13 amino acids. Germline values: CDR1 SGHDT, CDR2 YYEEEE. The CDR3 reads CASSFTPRGELFF. CDR3 coding DNA: TGTGCCAGCAGCTTTACCCCCCGCGGGGAACTGTTTTTT.

Here the CDR3 reads CASRTGTSKETQYF. The CDR3 DNA follows: TGTGCCAGCAGAACCGGGACTAGTAAAGAGACCCAGTACTTC. This chain links TRBV6-5 with TRBJ2-5; 8 nucleotides match TRBD2. Germline CDR1 is MNHEY and CDR2 is SVGAGI. J lost 3 bases, V lost 6 bases, and 6 bases had no gene match. The CDR3 runs to 14 residues.

This rearrangement joins TRBV2 to TRBJ2-7; TRBD2 agrees at 7 bases. The CDR3 runs 16 residues. The ends lost 5 bases at V and 5 bases at J; junction bases unmatched: 15. CDR1 SNHLY and CDR2 FYNNEI come from the germline V gene. In DNA form, the CDR3 reads TGTGCCAGCAGTCGGGACCGTCTAGGACTAGGGGACGAGCAGTACTTC. Translated, it gives CASSRDRLGLGDEQYF. Based on the CDR3 plus reference TRBV2 and TRBJ2-7, the full variable domain is EPEVTQTPSHQVTQMGQEVILRCVPISNHLYFYWYRQILGQKVEFLVSFYNNEISEKSEIFDDQFSVERPDGSNFTLKIRSTKLEDSAMYFCASSRDRLGLGDEQYFGPGTRLTVT.

The chain uses TRBV7-2 and TRBJ2-7; TRBD2 aligns across 8 bases. Looked up from germline, CDR1 is SGHTA and CDR2 is FQGNSA. There are 14 residues in the CDR3. V shed 4 bases and J 3 bases; nucleotides not matched to a gene: 5. The CDR3 DNA reads TGTGCCAGCAGCTCGCGGGGGGCCTTCTACGAGCAGTACTTC. This codes for CASSSRGAFYEQYF.

The chain uses TRBV6-1 and TRBJ1-2, with D maybe TRBD1 (5 bases). Trimming pared 2 bases from V and 0 bases from J, leaving 10 bases between. CDR1 and CDR2 from the germline V gene are MNHNS and SASEGT. CDR3 size: 15 residues. In DNA, the CDR3 is TGTGCCAGCAGTGAACGGTACAGGACTAACTATGGCTACACCTTC. Its translation is CASSERYRTNYGYTF.

The V gene is TRBV5-1, the J gene TRBJ2-2; TRBD2 agrees at 7 bases. With V trimmed by 0 bases and J by 5 bases, 4 bases remained unmatched. The V gene's germline CDR1 is SGHRS and CDR2 YFSETQ. This CDR3 is built from 15 residues. This chain's CDR3 is CASSLAGRETGELFF. In DNA, the CDR3 is TGCGCCAGCAGCTTGGCGGGGCGGGAGACCGGGGAGCTGTTTTTT.

V gene TRBV19 combines with J gene TRBJ1-6, with 12 bases lining up with TRBD1. The CDR3 totals 16 residues. V gave up 6 bases and J gave up 7 bases; unmatched junction bases: 7. Germline CDR1 is LNHDA and CDR2 is SQIVND (reference sequence). The CDR3 coding sequence is TGTGCCAGTAGACCGGGACAGGGGGCGGAAAATTCACCCCTCCACTTT. It codes for CASRPGQGAENSPLHF.

This clone has only a few counts. This chain joins TRBV19 and TRBJ1-5; TRBD1 aligns across 11 bases. V was pared by 6 bases and J by 6 bases, with 7 bases of the junction left unmatched. From germline, CDR1 is LNHDA and CDR2 SQIVND (reference sequence). The CDR3 covers 15 residues. CDR3 protein: CASSTGQGAAQPQHF. The CDR3 nucleotides are TGTGCCAGTAGCACCGGACAGGGGGCGGCTCAGCCCCAGCATTTT.

This clone was counted a few times. The J gene is TRBJ1-5, the V gene TRBV10-3, with D perhaps TRBD1 (6 bases). V gave up 4 bases and J gave up 7 bases, with 11 bases separating them. Germline assignment: CDR1 ENHRY and CDR2 SYGVKD. The CDR3 contains 13 residues. CDR3 coding DNA: TGTGCCATCAGTGGCGAGGGGGTACAGCCCCAGCATTTT. It yields the protein CAISGEGVQPQHF.